This T cell receptor (beta chain) originates from a study of cytomegalovirus exposure and HLA in healthy donors. Study summary: Approximately 81% of 300 to 450 genotyped donors fell in the Caucasian-associated ancestry cluster.

The CDR3 loop spans 16 amino acids. Germline CDR1 is SSHAT and CDR2 is FNYEAQ (reference sequence). With 60 Vbeta and 13 Jbeta primers, the PCR was carried out. Profiling relied on immunoSEQ multiplex PCR, and the TCRdb table lists in-frame clones only, not all of them. The repertoire has some 250,000 clones, roughly 82% of them found once; the top ten carry over 5%. Notes on this clone: One end of the junction is discordant with germline, which a read error may explain.

The chain uses TRBV7-7 and TRBJ2-2, with 9 bases identical to TRBD1. The sample taken for sequencing was PBMCs. The TCR originated in a woman in her 40s in good health and CMV-seropositive. CDR3 DNA sequence: TGTGCTAGCAGCTTACGACAGGGGGGGAGCACCGGGGAGCTGTTTTTT. This sequence encodes CASSLRQGGSTGELFF.